This TCR beta chain came from a study of CD4+ T cells in melanoma. The study, taken as a whole, reports: In melanoma, neoantigen-specific CD4+ T cells reportedly differed in differentiation state. CD8+ T cell, macrophage and B cell function reportedly correlated with neoantigen-specific CD4+ T cells.

The repertoire was sequenced with immunoSEQ multiplex PCR; TCRdb's copy has only in-frame clones and lacks some. The table includes 55,000 or so clones, over 60% detected once. As to this clone: Its cognate antigen is unknown.

The TCR comes from a human donor with melanoma. Sequencing was performed on tumor tissue.

The CDR3 loop reads CASSFTGNEQYF. The CDR3 bases are TGTGCCAGCAGCTTTACAGGGAACGAGCAGTACTTC. The V call is TRBV7-6, the J call TRBJ2-7; a weak D match, TRBD1 (6 bases). The CDR3 has 12 amino acids. The V end was cut by 3 bases, the J end by 5 bases, with 8 bases between. The V gene's germline CDR1 is SGHVS and CDR2 FNYEAQ.